This T cell receptor beta chain was obtained from a study of T-cell reconstitution after alpha-beta-depleted transplantation in children. General observations from the study: The origin of alpha-beta T cells about two months after transplant was reportedly several hundred expanded graft clones.

CDR1 and CDR2 from the germline V gene are SEHNR and FQNEAQ (reference sequence). With V trimmed by 4 bases and J by 2 bases, 5 bases remained unmatched. The CDR3 sequence is 16 residues long. TCRbeta library construction was performed incorporating unique molecular identifiers. MiXCR, applied by TCRdb to the PCR reads, yields one record per CDR3 protein. The table shows about 600,000 distinct CDR3 sequences, with 23% occurring only once. This clonotype has only a few counts. The antigen remains undetermined. This sequence originates from a boy under three years old who had a stem cell transplant for acute myeloid leukemia, so the T cells may come from the graft donor. This chain connects TRBV7-9 to TRBJ2-5; TRBD2 matches 12 bases. The sample in question was PBMCs, mostly from graft donor cells, obtained 360 days after TCRalphabeta/CD19-depleted stem cell transplant. The CDR3: CASSYAGLAGQETQYF. The DNA for the CDR3 is TGTGCCAGCAGCTACGCAGGACTAGCGGGACAAGAGACCCAGTACTTC.